These 26 T cell receptor beta chains originate from one sample sequenced in a study of blood T cells in healthy people across ages. A J-beta primer mix and a sample-barcoded 5' primer were used in a second PCR of roughly 7 to 12 cycles. Each CDR3 protein gets one entry after TCRdb re-called the 5' RACE reads with MiXCR. The sample contains around 1,600,000 distinct CDR3 sequences, about 42% of which appear only once. The sequenced sample was blood. The receptor source for this set is a woman aged 18 to 35 in good health.

The CDR3 region has the DNA TGTGCCAGCAGTTTAAAGAGGGTCGATACGCAGTATTTT. Translated, it gives CASSLKRVDTQYF. This chain uses TRBV12-3 or TRBV12-4 with TRBJ2-3, with D possibly matching TRBD2 (5 bases). The CDR3 has 13 residues. V shed 2 bases and J shed 6 bases, with 9 bases lying between them.

The genes are TRBV7-2 and TRBJ2-1, with 7 bases identical to TRBD2. The CDR3 runs to 16 residues. Per the germline V gene, CDR1 is SGHTA and CDR2 is FQGNSA. Germline trimming cut 7 bases from V and 2 bases from J; bases unmatched to any gene: 11. As DNA, the CDR3 is TGTGCCAGCACCCACCTGGCGGGAGATACCTACAATGAGCAGTTCTTC. Translated, it gives CASTHLAGDTYNEQFF.

The rearrangement joins TRBV12-3 or TRBV12-4 to TRBJ2-7, with D possibly matching TRBD2 (6 bases). The CDR3 runs 14 residues. Trimming shortened V by 5 bases and J by 0 bases, and 11 bases separated the two germline ends. The DNA of the CDR3 is TGTGCCAGCAGTCCGGCGGGGCCCTCCTACGAGCAGTACTTC. Translated: CASSPAGPSYEQYF.

The chain combines TRBV5-6 with TRBJ2-7, with D unresolved. Germline V gene lookup returns CDR1 SGHDT and CDR2 YYEEEE. CDR3 length equals 14 residues. V was cut by 0 bases and J by 2 bases, with 9 bases left in between. CDR3 sequence (DNA): TGTGCCAGCAGCTTGGTGTCAACGACCTACGAGCAGTACTTC. It codes for CASSLVSTTYEQYF. Based on the CDR3 plus reference TRBV5-6 and TRBJ2-7, the full variable domain is DAGVTQSPTHLIKTRGQQVTLRCSPKSGHDTVSWYQQALGQGPQFIFQYYEEEERQRGNFPDRFSGHQFPNYSSELNVNALLLGDSALYLCASSLVSTTYEQYFGPGTRLTVT.

Points on this clonotype: The junction differs from germline at one of its ends, possibly a read error. This chain joins TRBV7-7 and TRBJ2-1; 7 bases agree with TRBD1. The CDR3 has 15 amino acids. The germline CDR1 and CDR2 sequences are SSHAT and FNYEAQ (reference sequence). The DNA of the CDR3 is TGTGCTAGCAGCTTAGATACAGGGGTGTACAACGAGCAGTTCTTC. Residues: CASSLDTGVYNEQFF.

The chain has TRBV2 and TRBJ2-1; 8 bases line up with TRBD2. V was pared by 3 bases and J by 2 bases, with 6 bases of the junction left unmatched. The CDR3 spans 16 residues. The V gene's germline CDR1 is SNHLY and CDR2 FYNNEI. CDR3 nucleotides: TGTGCCAGCAGTGATTGGACTAGCATTCCCTACAATGAGCAGTTCTTC. Translating it yields CASSDWTSIPYNEQFF.

This clonotype was found a few times. The rearrangement joins TRBV4-3 to TRBJ2-1, with a possible D match to TRBD1 (6 bases). The end of the DNA aligns better with TRBJ2-7, so the J call may be wrong. CDR1 LGHNA and CDR2 YSLEER come from the germline V gene. The CDR3 extends over 16 amino acids. CDR3 DNA sequence: TGCGCCAGCAGCCAAGATTCTGGCAGGGGAATCAATGAGCAGTACTTC. Protein sequence: CASSQDSGRGINEQYF.

The V gene is TRBV10-3, the J gene TRBJ2-7; D uncertain. This CDR3 is 13 amino acids long. Trimming took 4 bases from V and 7 from J, leaving 14 bases between them. Germline V gene lookup returns CDR1 ENHRY and CDR2 SYGVKD. The CDR3 coding sequence is TGTGCCATCAGTGCTTACTATAACAATGAGCAGTACTTC. The encoded protein is CAISAYYNNEQYF.

There are a few counts of this clonotype. The CDR3 is CSARDWTRTRTYEQYF. The CDR3 DNA reads as TGCAGTGCTAGAGACTGGACCCGCACAAGAACCTACGAGCAGTACTTC. The chain recombines TRBV20-1 with TRBJ2-7; unclear D gene. The germline gives CDR1 DFQATT, CDR2 SNEGSKA (reference sequence). This CDR3 spans 16 amino acids. The V gene lost 0 bases and the J gene lost 2 bases, with 17 bases spanning the gap.

This clonotype occurred a few times. The rearrangement links TRBV15 to TRBJ2-3, with a weak D call TRBD2 (5 bases). The CDR3 runs to 17 residues. Germline lookup yields CDR1 LNHNV and CDR2 YYDKDF (reference sequence). Deletions cut 0 bases from V and 2 bases from J, with 15 bases between. The CDR3 sequence is CATSRDGGSRPTDTQYF. CDR3 DNA sequence: TGTGCCACCAGCAGAGATGGTGGGAGCCGCCCCACAGATACGCAGTATTTT.

The V gene is TRBV6-5, the J gene TRBJ1-2; D call uncertain. This CDR3 is built from 14 residues. Germline V CDR1 and CDR2: MNHEY, SVGAGI. Deletions cut 0 bases from V and 4 bases from J, with 9 bases between. CDR3 nucleotide sequence: TGTGCCAGCAGTTACTCGATCCTTTCCTATGGCTACACCTTC. It translates to CASSYSILSYGYTF.

V and J are TRBV20-1 and TRBJ2-3; TRBD2 might be the D (6 bases). This CDR3 has 14 residues. V lost 3 bases and J lost 6, with 16 bases in between. Germline CDR1 and CDR2: DFQATT and SNEGSKA (reference sequence). The CDR3 sequence: CSARSPERVDTQYF. In DNA, the CDR3 is TGCAGTGCTAGGTCCCCAGAGCGGGTCGATACGCAGTATTTT.

There are a few counts of this clonotype. V usage is TRBV20-1 and J usage is TRBJ2-1, with unresolved D. V was shortened by 0 bases and J by 4 bases, with 10 bases between the two germline ends. Per germline, CDR1 DFQATT and CDR2 SNEGSKA (reference sequence). The CDR3 totals 14 residues. CDR3 coding DNA: TGCAGTGCTAGAGAGTTTAACAGTTACAATGAGCAGTTCTTC. Amino acid sequence: CSAREFNSYNEQFF.

This clonotype was seen a few times. The rearrangement uses TRBV7-9 and TRBJ2-7; no definite D call. Per the germline V gene, CDR1 is SEHNR and CDR2 is FQNEAQ (reference sequence). V gave up 0 bases and J gave up 2 bases, with 8 bases separating them. CDR3 length: 14 residues. As DNA, the CDR3 is TGTGCCAGCAGCTTAGCGAGGAATACCTACGAGCAGTACTTC. Residues: CASSLARNTYEQYF.

This clonotype was seen more than once but under ten times. The J gene is TRBJ1-2, the V gene TRBV20-1, with D unclear. Germline V lookup: CDR1 DFQATT, CDR2 SNEGSKA (reference sequence). The CDR3 spans 13 residues. V lost 0 bases and J lost 8, with 13 bases in between. The CDR3 loop reads CSARDQRVFGYTF. The CDR3, as DNA: TGCAGTGCTAGAGATCAGAGGGTTTTCGGCTACACCTTC.

This sequence joins TRBV20-1 and TRBJ2-5, with 7 bases that match TRBD2. The DNA end is a closer match to TRBJ2-7, so the J assignment may be wrong. The germline CDR1 and CDR2 sequences are DFQATT and SNEGSKA (reference sequence). This CDR3 has 13 residues. In nucleotides, the CDR3 is TGCAGTGCCATCAGCGGGACTCCCTACGAGCAGTACTTC. Protein sequence: CSAISGTPYEQYF.

The sample holds a few counts of this clonotype. This chain connects TRBV7-2 to TRBJ2-6; a possible D gene is TRBD2 (6 bases). CDR3 length: 17 residues. With 3 bases removed from V and 0 bases from J, the gap between germline ends came to 12 bases. CDR1 is SGHTA and CDR2 is FQGNSA in the germline V gene. DNA for the CDR3: TGTGCCAGCAGCTTTCAGGGACTGAGCTCTGGGGCCAACGTCCTGACTTTC. Protein product: CASSFQGLSSGANVLTF.

The genes are TRBV4-2 and TRBJ2-7, with TRBD2 matching over 8 bases. The V segment lost 2 bases and the J segment 7 bases; nucleotides outside the gene matches: 13. This CDR3 spans 16 amino acids. From germline, CDR1 is LGHNA and CDR2 YNFKEQ. CDR3 DNA: TGTGCCAGCAGCCAACAGAGCGGGGGTGCCTACAATGAGCAGTACTTC. The encoded protein is CASSQQSGGAYNEQYF.

This chain connects TRBV10-3 to TRBJ2-7; D not resolved. The CDR3 runs to 18 residues. Germline-derived CDR1 and CDR2 are ENHRY and SYGVKD. V was clipped by 5 bases and J by 0 bases, with 23 bases between them. The CDR3 nucleotides are TGTGCCATCAGTACTCTCATGTTGAGCCAGAGGAGCTCCTACGAGCAGTACTTC. Residues: CAISTLMLSQRSSYEQYF.

Comments on this clonotype: The junction departs from germline at one end; a sequencing error may be responsible. This chain connects TRBV20-1 to TRBJ2-1, with TRBD2 identical over 13 bases. Germline V gene lookup returns CDR1 DFQATT and CDR2 SNEGSKA (reference sequence). CDR3 length: 14 residues. The DNA for the CDR3 is TGCAGTGTCACTAGCGGGAGGGCCTACAATAAGCAGTTCTTC. It is translated as CSVTSGRAYNKQFF.

This clonotype appeared a few times. The chain links TRBV12-3 or TRBV12-4 to TRBJ2-5; tentatively, D is TRBD1 (6 bases). The J call may be faulty, since TRBJ2-7 better matches the DNA end. This CDR3 is 16 amino acids long. CDR3 protein: CASSLVGLGAEYEQYF. The CDR3 DNA follows: TGTGCCAGCAGTTTAGTGGGTTTGGGGGCCGAATACGAGCAGTACTTC.

The chain joins TRBV27 to TRBJ2-3, with D unresolved. Germline V gives CDR1 MNHEY, CDR2 SMNVEV (reference sequence). The CDR3 runs 16 residues. The V end was cut by 0 bases, the J end by 0 bases, with 10 bases between. The CDR3 spells CASSLSWQHSTDTQYF. CDR3 nucleotide sequence: TGTGCCAGCAGTTTATCGTGGCAGCATAGCACAGATACGCAGTATTTT.

This clonotype was counted at least ten times. V and J are TRBV20-1 and TRBJ2-3, with 12 bases identical to TRBD2. CDR1 and CDR2 from the germline V gene are DFQATT and SNEGSKA (reference sequence). Trimming removed 3 bases from V and 4 bases from J; junction bases left unmatched: 11. There are 17 residues in the CDR3. The CDR3 here is CSARLSSGRAVADTQYF. The CDR3 DNA is TGCAGTGCTAGGTTATCTAGCGGGAGGGCCGTGGCAGATACGCAGTATTTT.

The sample holds many counts of this clonotype. The rearrangement joins TRBV6-1 to TRBJ2-3; 13 positions match TRBD2. CDR1 and CDR2 (germline): MNHNS, SASEGT. Trimming cost V 6 bases and J 3 bases; bases outside gene matches: 12. This CDR3 has 18 amino acids. CDR3 loop: CASSTYWTSGSLTDTQYF. The DNA for the CDR3 is TGTGCCAGCAGCACCTACTGGACTAGCGGGAGTCTAACAGATACGCAGTATTTT.

J is TRBJ2-3 and V is TRBV12-5; a possible D gene is TRBD1 (5 bases). The CDR3 runs to 19 residues. CDR1 is LGHNT and CDR2 is FRNRAP in the germline V gene. Trimming shortened V by 0 bases and J by 0 bases, and 19 bases separated the two germline ends. CDR3 nucleotide sequence: TGTGCTAGTGGTTTGGTAGCGTGGGGCCCACACGCGAGCACAGATACGCAGTATTTT. Translating it yields CASGLVAWGPHASTDTQYF.

This clonotype was picked up a small number of times. The V gene is TRBV28, the J gene TRBJ1-1; the D gene is possibly TRBD1 (5 bases). V was trimmed by 5 bases and J by 4 bases, leaving 11 bases between them. Germline V gene lookup returns CDR1 MDHEN and CDR2 SYDVKM. The CDR3 covers 13 residues. CDR3 in amino acids: CASSVPGGTEAFF. The CDR3 region has the DNA TGTGCCAGCAGTGTCCCGGGGGGCACTGAAGCTTTCTTT.